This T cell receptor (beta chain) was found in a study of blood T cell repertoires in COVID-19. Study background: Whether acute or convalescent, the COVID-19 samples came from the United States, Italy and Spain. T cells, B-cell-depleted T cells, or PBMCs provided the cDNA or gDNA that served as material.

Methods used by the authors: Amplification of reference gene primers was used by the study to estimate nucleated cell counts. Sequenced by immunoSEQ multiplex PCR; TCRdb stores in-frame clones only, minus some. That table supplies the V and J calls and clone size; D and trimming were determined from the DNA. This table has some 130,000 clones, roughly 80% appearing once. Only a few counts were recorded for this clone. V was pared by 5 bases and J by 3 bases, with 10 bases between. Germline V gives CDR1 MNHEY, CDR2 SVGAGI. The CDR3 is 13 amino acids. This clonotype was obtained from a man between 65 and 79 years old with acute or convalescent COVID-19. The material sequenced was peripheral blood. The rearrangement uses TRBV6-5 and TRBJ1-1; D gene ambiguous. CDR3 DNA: TGTGCCAGCAGTCGAGGTCGATACACTGAAGCTTTCTTT. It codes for CASSRGRYTEAFF.